This paragraph covers one TCR beta chain sequence. Its specificity is unknown. The sample is drawn from a study of T cell responses to AZD1222 COVID-19 vaccine. The study, taken as a whole, reports: Donors were largely white British and mainly female; clonal diversity was possibly underestimated.

Profiled with immunoSEQ multiplex PCR; TCRdb holds only in-frame clones, not every one. The sample includes 75,000 to 90,000 clones, approximately 89% of them seen just once. Germline CDR1 is MDHEN and CDR2 is SYDVKM. This CDR3 is built from 16 residues. After removal of 4 bases from V and 5 bases from J, the junction contained 9 bases not matched to a gene. The material was peripheral blood, obtained 28 days after the second AZD1222 dose. The genes are TRBV28 and TRBJ2-3; 10 bases align to TRBD1. This sequence originates from an adult who received the AZD1222 COVID-19 vaccine. CDR3 loop: CASSSVRRTGGDTQYF. Written as DNA, the CDR3 is TGTGCCAGCAGTTCCGTGAGAAGGACAGGGGGAGATACGCAGTATTTT.